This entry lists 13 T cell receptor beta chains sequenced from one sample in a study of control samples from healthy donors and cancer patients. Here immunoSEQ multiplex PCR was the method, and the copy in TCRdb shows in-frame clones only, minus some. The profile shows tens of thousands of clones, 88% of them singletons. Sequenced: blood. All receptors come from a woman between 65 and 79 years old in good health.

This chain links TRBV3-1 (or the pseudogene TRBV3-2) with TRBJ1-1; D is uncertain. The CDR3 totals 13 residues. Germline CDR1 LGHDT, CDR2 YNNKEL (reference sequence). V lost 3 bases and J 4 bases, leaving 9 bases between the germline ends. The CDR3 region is CASSHTWGTEAFF. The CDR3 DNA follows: TGTGCCAGCAGCCATACGTGGGGCACTGAAGCTTTCTTT.

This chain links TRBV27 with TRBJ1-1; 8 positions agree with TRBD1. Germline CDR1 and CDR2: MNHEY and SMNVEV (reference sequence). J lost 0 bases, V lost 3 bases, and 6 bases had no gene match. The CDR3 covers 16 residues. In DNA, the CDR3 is TGTGCCAGCAGTTTGGGCCGGACAGGGCTGAACACTGAAGCTTTCTTT. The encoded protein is CASSLGRTGLNTEAFF.

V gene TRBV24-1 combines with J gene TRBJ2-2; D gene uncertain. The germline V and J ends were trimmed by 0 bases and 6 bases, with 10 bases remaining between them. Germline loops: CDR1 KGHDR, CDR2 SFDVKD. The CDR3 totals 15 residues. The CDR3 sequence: CATSDLRRPPGELFF. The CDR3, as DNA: TGTGCCACCAGTGATTTGCGGAGACCACCCGGGGAGCTGTTTTTT.

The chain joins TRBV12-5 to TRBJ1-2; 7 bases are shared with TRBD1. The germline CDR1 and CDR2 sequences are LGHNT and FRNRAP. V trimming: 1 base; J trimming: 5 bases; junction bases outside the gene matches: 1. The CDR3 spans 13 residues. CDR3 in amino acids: CASGLDRGYGYTF. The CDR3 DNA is TGTGCTAGTGGTTTGGACAGGGGATATGGCTACACCTTC.

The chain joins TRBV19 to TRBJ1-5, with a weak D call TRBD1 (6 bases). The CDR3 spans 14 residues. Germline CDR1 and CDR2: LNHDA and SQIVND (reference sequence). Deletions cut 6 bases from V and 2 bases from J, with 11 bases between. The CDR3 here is CASRPNRGNQPQHF. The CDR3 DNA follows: TGTGCCAGTAGGCCTAACAGGGGCAATCAGCCCCAGCATTTT. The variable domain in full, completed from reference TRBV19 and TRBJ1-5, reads DGGITQSPKYLFRKEGQNVTLSCEQNLNHDAMYWYRQDPGQGLRLIYYSQIVNDFQKGDIAEGYSVSREKKESFPLTVTSAQKNPTAFYLCASRPNRGNQPQHFGDGTRLSIL.

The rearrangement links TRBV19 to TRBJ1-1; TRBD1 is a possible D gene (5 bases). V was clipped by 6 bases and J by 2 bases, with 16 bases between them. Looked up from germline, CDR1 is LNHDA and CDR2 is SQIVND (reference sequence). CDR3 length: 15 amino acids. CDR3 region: CASSPPGRTNTEAFF. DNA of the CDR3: TGTGCCAGTAGCCCCCCAGGGAGAACTAACACTGAAGCTTTCTTT.

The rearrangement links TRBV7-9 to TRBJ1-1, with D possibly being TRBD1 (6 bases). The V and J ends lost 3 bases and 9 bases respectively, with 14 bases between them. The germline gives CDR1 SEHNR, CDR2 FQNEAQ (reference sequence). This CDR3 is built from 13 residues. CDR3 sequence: CASSLEPTGKAFF. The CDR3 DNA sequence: TGTGCCAGCAGCTTGGAACCGACAGGAAAAGCTTTCTTT.

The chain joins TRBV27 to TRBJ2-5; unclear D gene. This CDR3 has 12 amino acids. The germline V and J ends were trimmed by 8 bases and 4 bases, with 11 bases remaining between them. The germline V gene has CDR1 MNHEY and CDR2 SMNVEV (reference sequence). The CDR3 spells CASFRSPETQYF. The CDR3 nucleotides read TGTGCCAGCTTCCGATCTCCAGAGACCCAGTACTTC.

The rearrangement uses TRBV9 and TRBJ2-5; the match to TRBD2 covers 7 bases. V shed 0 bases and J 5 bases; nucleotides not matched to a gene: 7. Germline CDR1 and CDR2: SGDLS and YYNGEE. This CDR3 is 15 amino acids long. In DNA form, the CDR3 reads TGTGCCAGCAGCGTAGACGGGGGGAAAGGGGAGACCCAGTACTTC. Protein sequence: CASSVDGGKGETQYF.

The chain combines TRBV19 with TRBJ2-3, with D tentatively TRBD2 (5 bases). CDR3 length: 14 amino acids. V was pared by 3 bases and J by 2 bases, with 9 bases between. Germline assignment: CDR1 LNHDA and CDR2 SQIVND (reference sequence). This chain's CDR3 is CASSIGGYTDTQYF. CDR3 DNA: TGTGCCAGTAGTATTGGCGGGTACACAGATACGCAGTATTTT.

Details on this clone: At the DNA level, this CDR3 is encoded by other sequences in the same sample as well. The CDR3 spells CASSQVWGSNQPQHF. As DNA, the CDR3 is TGCGCCAGCAGCCAGGTCTGGGGTAGCAATCAGCCCCAGCATTTT. This chain connects TRBV4-1 to TRBJ1-5, with D uncertain. With 3 bases removed from V and 0 bases from J, the gap between germline ends came to 9 bases. Per the germline V gene, CDR1 is MGHRA and CDR2 is YSYEKL. The CDR3 is made up of 15 amino acids.

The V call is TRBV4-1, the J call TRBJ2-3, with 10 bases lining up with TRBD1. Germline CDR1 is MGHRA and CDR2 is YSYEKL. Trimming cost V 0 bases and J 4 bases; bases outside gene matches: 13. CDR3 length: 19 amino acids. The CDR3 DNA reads TGCGCCAGCAGCCAAGATTTTCGACCGGGACAGGGGTTTCCAGATACGCAGTATTTT. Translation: CASSQDFRPGQGFPDTQYF.

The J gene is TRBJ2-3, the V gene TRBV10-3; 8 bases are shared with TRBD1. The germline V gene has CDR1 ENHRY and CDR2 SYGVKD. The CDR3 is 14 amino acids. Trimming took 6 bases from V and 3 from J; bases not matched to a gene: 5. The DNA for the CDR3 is TGTGCCATCAGACGGACAGGGCTTACAGATACGCAGTATTTT. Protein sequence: CAIRRTGLTDTQYF.